These 2 T cell receptor beta chains came from one sample sequenced in a study of cytomegalovirus exposure and HLA in healthy donors. Vbeta (60) and Jbeta (13) primers were used in the PCR. Here immunoSEQ multiplex PCR was the method, and the copy in TCRdb shows in-frame clones only, minus some. The data contain some 120,000 clones, less than 85% of them singletons. The sequenced sample was PBMCs. The receptors originated from a male donor in good health and CMV-seronegative.

The chain is built from TRBV30 and TRBJ2-2, with 16 nucleotides matching TRBD2. Per germline, CDR1 GTSNPN and CDR2 SVGIG (reference sequence). CDR3 length equals 17 residues. V was pared by 3 bases and J by 3 bases, with 4 bases of the junction left unmatched. Here the CDR3 reads CAWSGTSGRGDTGELFF. CDR3 sequence (DNA): TGTGCCTGGAGCGGGACTAGCGGGAGGGGGGACACCGGGGAGCTGTTTTTT.

The rearrangement uses TRBV7-6 and TRBJ2-5, with 13 nucleotides matching TRBD2. Germline V CDR1 and CDR2: SGHVS, FNYEAQ. V was clipped by 1 base and J by 3 bases; unmatched bases: 2. The CDR3 sequence is 16 residues long. The CDR3 sequence is CASSLELAGGEETQYF. The CDR3, as DNA: TGTGCCAGCAGCTTAGAACTAGCGGGAGGGGAAGAGACCCAGTACTTC. Drawing the rest from reference TRBV7-6 and TRBJ2-5, the complete variable domain is GAGVSQSPRYKVTKRGQDVALRCDPISGHVSLYWYRQALGQGPEFLTYFNYEAQQDKSGLPNDRFSAERPEGSISTLTIQRTEQRDSAMYRCASSLELAGGEETQYFGPGTRLLVL.